This T cell receptor beta chain was profiled in a study of blood T cells in healthy people across ages. For the second PCR, which ran for about 6 to 11 cycles, a sample-barcoded 5' primer and a J-beta primer mix were used. Using its own MiXCR run on the 5' RACE reads, TCRdb lists one record per CDR3 protein. The data contain approximately 850,000 distinct CDR3 sequences, roughly 44% of them seen just once; the ten biggest clones take up about a fifth. The sample was blood. This receptor was obtained from a man in his sixties in good health.

DNA of the CDR3: TGTGCCAGCAGTTTAGAGACTACCTCGACAGCCAAAAACATTCAGTACTTC. It specifies CASSLETTSTAKNIQYF. The chain employs TRBV12-3 or TRBV12-4 and TRBJ2-4, with D maybe TRBD2 (5 bases). Trimming took off 1 base at V and 0 bases at J, with 13 bases between the two ends. This CDR3 is 17 amino acids long.